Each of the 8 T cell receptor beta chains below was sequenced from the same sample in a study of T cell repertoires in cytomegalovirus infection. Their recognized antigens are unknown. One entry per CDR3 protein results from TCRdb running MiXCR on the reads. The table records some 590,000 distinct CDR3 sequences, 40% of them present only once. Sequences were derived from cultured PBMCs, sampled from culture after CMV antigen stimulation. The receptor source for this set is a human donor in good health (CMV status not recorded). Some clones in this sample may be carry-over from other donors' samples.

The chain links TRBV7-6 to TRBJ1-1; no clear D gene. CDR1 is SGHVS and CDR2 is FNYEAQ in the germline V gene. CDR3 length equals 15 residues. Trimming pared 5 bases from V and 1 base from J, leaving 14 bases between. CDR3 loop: CASSPSSTRNTEAFF. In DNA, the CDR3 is TGTGCCAGCAGCCCCTCGAGCACCAGGAACACTGAAGCTTTCTTT.

The CDR3 protein is CASSPTGEWKPQHF. Here the CDR3 DNA reads TGCGCCAGCAGCCCCACAGGGGAGTGGAAGCCCCAGCATTTT. The chain recombines TRBV4-1 with TRBJ1-5, with 7 bases matching TRBD1. Germline CDR1 and CDR2: MGHRA and YSYEKL. This CDR3 has 14 amino acids. The J segment lost 8 bases and the V segment lost 4 bases, leaving 8 bases of the junction unmatched.

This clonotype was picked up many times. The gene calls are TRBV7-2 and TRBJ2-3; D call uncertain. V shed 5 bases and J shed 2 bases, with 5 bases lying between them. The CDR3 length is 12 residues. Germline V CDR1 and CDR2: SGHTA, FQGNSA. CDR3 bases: TGTGCCAGCAGCGTAAACACAGATACGCAGTATTTT. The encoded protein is CASSVNTDTQYF.

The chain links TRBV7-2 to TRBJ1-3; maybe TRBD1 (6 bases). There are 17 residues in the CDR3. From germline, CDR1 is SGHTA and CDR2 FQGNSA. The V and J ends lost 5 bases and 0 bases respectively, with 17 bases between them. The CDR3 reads CASSAQPGHRSGNTIYF. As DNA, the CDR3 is TGTGCCAGCAGCGCCCAACCGGGACACCGCTCTGGAAACACCATATATTTT.

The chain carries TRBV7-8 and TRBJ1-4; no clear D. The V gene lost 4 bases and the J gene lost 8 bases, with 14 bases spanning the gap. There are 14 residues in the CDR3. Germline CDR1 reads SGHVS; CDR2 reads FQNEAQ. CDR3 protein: CASSWYSPNEKLFF. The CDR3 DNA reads TGTGCCAGCAGCTGGTACAGCCCGAACGAAAAACTGTTTTTT.

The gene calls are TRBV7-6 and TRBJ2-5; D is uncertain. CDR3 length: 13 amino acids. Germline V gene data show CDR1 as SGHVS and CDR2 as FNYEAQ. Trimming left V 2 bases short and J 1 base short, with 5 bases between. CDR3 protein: CASSLIRQETQYF. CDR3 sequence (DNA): TGTGCCAGCAGCTTAATACGCCAAGAGACCCAGTACTTC. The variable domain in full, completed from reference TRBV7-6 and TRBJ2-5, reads GAGVSQSPRYKVTKRGQDVALRCDPISGHVSLYWYRQALGQGPEFLTYFNYEAQQDKSGLPNDRFSAERPEGSISTLTIQRTEQRDSAMYRCASSLIRQETQYFGPGTRLLVL.

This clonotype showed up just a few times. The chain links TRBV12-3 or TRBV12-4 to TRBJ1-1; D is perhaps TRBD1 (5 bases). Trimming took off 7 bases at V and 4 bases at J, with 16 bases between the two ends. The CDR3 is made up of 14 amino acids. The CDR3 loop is CASTHPGGGTEAFF. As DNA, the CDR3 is TGTGCCAGCACCCACCCCGGGGGGGGCACTGAAGCTTTCTTT.

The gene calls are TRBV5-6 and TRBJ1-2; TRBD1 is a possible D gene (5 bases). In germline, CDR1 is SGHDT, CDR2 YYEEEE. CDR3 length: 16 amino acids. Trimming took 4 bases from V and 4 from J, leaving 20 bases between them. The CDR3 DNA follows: TGTGCCAGCAGCAGTACAGGTCGGAGGGGCCTCTATGGCTACACCTTC. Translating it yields CASSSTGRRGLYGYTF.